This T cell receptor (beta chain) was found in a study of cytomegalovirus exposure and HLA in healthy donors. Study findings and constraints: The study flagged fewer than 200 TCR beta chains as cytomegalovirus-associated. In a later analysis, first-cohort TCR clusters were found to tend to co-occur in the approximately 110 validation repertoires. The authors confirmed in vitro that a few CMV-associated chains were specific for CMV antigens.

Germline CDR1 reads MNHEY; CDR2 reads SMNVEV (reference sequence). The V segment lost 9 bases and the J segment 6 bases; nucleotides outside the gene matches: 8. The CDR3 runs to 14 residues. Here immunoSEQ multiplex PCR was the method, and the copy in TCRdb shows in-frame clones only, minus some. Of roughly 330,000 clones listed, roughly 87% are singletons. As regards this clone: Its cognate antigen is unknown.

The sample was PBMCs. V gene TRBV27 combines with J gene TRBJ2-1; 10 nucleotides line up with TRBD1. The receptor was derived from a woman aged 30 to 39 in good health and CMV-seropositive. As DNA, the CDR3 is TGTGCCAGTCAACGGGACAGGGGATTCAATGAGCAGTTCTTC. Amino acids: CASQRDRGFNEQFF.